These 12 T cell receptor beta chains were sequenced from one sample in a study of early T cells in non-severe SARS-CoV-2 infection. A single record per CDR3 protein comes from TCRdb applying MiXCR to the 5' RACE reads. Of roughly 51,000 distinct CDR3 sequences listed, around a tenth are singletons. Sequencing was carried out using whole blood. The receptors shown here come from an adult who was a healthcare worker with PCR-confirmed SARS-CoV-2 infection or an uninfected control (not recorded which).

Ten or more counts support this clonotype. The rearrangement joins TRBV28 to TRBJ2-5; D is ambiguous. Germline assignment: CDR1 MDHEN and CDR2 SYDVKM. The CDR3 runs to 13 residues. V gave up 4 bases and J gave up 2 bases, with 8 bases separating them. The CDR3 region has the DNA TGTGCCAGCAGTTGGACGGTGCAAGAGACCCAGTACTTC. It codes for CASSWTVQETQYF.

In this sample, this clonotype turned up a few times. The chain is built from TRBV2 and TRBJ2-7; D uncertain. Germline values: CDR1 SNHLY, CDR2 FYNNEI. The V and J ends lost 5 bases and 3 bases respectively, with 2 bases between them. CDR3 size: 10 residues. Written as DNA, the CDR3 is TGTGCCAGCAGTAGCTACGAGCAGTACTTC. Its protein is CASSSYEQYF. The full variable domain, rest sourced from reference TRBV2 and TRBJ2-7, is EPEVTQTPSHQVTQMGQEVILRCVPISNHLYFYWYRQILGQKVEFLVSFYNNEISEKSEIFDDQFSVERPDGSNFTLKIRSTKLEDSAMYFCASSSYEQYFGPGTRLTVT.

Only a few counts were recorded for this clonotype. This chain uses TRBV5-1 with TRBJ2-3; no definite D call. There are 14 residues in the CDR3. Germline V lookup: CDR1 SGHRS, CDR2 YFSETQ. Trimming stripped 5 bases from V and 0 bases from J, with 10 bases between. CDR3 in amino acids: CASRSRQSTDTQYF. The CDR3 coding sequence is TGCGCCAGCAGATCGAGGCAGAGCACAGATACGCAGTATTTT.

The chain couples TRBV28 to TRBJ2-3; 7 bases are shared with TRBD1. This CDR3 is built from 17 residues. Trimming took 3 bases from V and 4 from J; bases not matched to a gene: 13. From germline, CDR1 is MDHEN and CDR2 SYDVKM. CDR3 in DNA: TGTGCCAGCAGTTTCCGACAGGGTTTTATCTCCCCAGATACGCAGTATTTT. Protein: CASSFRQGFISPDTQYF.

This clonotype was found a few times. The genes are TRBV5-1 and TRBJ2-1, with 7 bases fitting TRBD2. The CDR3 totals 15 residues. CDR1 is SGHRS, CDR2 YFSETQ, per germline. The V and J ends lost 4 bases and 2 bases, in that order; junction bases with no gene match: 6. The chain's CDR3 is CASSPSGAPYNEQFF. The CDR3 DNA sequence: TGCGCCAGCAGCCCCAGCGGGGCCCCCTACAATGAGCAGTTCTTC.

This chain uses TRBV5-1 with TRBJ1-2, with D possibly TRBD1 on 5 matching bases. Trimming removed 0 bases at V and 8 bases at J, with 11 bases between. CDR1 is SGHRS and CDR2 is YFSETQ in the germline V gene. The CDR3 covers 13 residues. Here the CDR3 DNA reads TGCGCCAGCAGCTTGGACGGGGCAGGGGGCTACACCTTC. This sequence encodes CASSLDGAGGYTF.

This clonotype has just a few counts. The CDR3 region has the DNA TGTGCCAGCAGCCAAGATGCCCCCAATGAGCAGTTCTTC. Amino acids: CASSQDAPNEQFF. The V call is TRBV4-2, the J call TRBJ2-1; D call uncertain. Trimming took 0 bases from V and 6 from J, leaving 6 bases between them. CDR3 length: 13 amino acids. The V gene's germline CDR1 is LGHNA and CDR2 YNFKEQ.

The table lists this clonotype with a few counts. The rearrangement links TRBV5-1 to TRBJ2-3; the D is unclear. CDR1 is SGHRS, CDR2 YFSETQ, per germline. The V end was cut by 0 bases, the J end by 4 bases, with 6 bases between. This CDR3 is 13 amino acids long. CDR3 in amino acids: CASSLALADTQYF. CDR3 coding DNA: TGCGCCAGCAGCTTGGCCTTGGCAGATACGCAGTATTTT.

This clonotype came up once. The genes are TRBV29-1 and TRBJ2-2; D remains unclear. The V end lost 7 bases, the J end lost 0 bases, and 9 bases lay between the germline ends. Germline CDR1 and CDR2: SQVTM and ANQGSEA. The CDR3 is 13 amino acids. CDR3: CSADGPNTGELFF. The CDR3 DNA is TGCAGCGCCGACGGTCCGAACACCGGGGAGCTGTTTTTT.

This clonotype was counted between two and nine times. The rearrangement uses TRBV7-9 and TRBJ2-1; perhaps TRBD2 as D (5 bases). V gave up 7 bases and J gave up 5 bases, with 18 bases separating them. The germline CDR1 and CDR2 sequences are SEHNR and FQNEAQ (reference sequence). CDR3 length: 15 amino acids. The DNA for the CDR3 is TGTGCCAGCACCTTTCCCACCGGGGAAGACAATGAGCAGTTCTTC. It is translated as CASTFPTGEDNEQFF.

This clonotype has a handful of counts. The chain couples TRBV27 to TRBJ2-4; the D gene is possibly TRBD1 (5 bases). Trimming took 3 bases from V and 6 from J, leaving 12 bases between them. The CDR3 sequence is 14 residues long. Germline V lookup: CDR1 MNHEY, CDR2 SMNVEV (reference sequence). This chain's CDR3 is CASSFARDANIQYF. DNA for the CDR3: TGTGCCAGCAGTTTTGCCAGGGATGCAAACATTCAGTACTTC.

This clonotype was counted a few times. The CDR3 DNA is TGCGCCAGCAGGCCCCGGACAGGGGTTTCGGACACTGAAGCTTTCTTT. Protein sequence: CASRPRTGVSDTEAFF. The chain combines TRBV5-1 with TRBJ1-1, with TRBD1 identical over 9 bases. The CDR3 loop spans 16 amino acids. V trimming: 5 bases; J trimming: 3 bases; junction bases outside the gene matches: 11. Germline CDR1 SGHRS, CDR2 YFSETQ.